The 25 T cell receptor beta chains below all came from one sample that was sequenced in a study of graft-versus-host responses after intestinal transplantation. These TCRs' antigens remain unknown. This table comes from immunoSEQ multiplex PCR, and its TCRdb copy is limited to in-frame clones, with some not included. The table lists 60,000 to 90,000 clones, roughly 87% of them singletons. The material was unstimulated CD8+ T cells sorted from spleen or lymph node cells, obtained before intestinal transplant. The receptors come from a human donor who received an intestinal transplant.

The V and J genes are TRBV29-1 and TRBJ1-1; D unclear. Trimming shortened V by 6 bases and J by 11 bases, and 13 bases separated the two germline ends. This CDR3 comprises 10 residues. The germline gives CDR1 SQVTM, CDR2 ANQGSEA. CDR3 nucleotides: TGCAGCGTCGATATTTCGGGGGCTTTCTTT. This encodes CSVDISGAFF.

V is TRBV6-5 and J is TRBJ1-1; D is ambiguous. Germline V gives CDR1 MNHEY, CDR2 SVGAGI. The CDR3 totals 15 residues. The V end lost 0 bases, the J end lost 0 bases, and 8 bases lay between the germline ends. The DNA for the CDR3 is TGTGCCAGCAGTTACTCCGCAGTTATGAACACTGAAGCTTTCTTT. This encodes CASSYSAVMNTEAFF.

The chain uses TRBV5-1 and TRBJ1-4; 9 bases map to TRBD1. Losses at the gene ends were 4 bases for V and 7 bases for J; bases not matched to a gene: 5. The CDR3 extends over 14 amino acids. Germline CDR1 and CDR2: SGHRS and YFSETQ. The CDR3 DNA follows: TGCGCCAGCAGCCTCGGGACAGGGCTTGAAAAACTGTTTTTT. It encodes CASSLGTGLEKLFF.

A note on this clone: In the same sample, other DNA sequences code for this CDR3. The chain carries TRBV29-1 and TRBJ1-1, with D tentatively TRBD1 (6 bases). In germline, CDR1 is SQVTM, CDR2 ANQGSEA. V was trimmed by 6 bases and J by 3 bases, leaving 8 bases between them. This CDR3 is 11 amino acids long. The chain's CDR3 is CSVDRDTEAFF. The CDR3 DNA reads TGCAGCGTGGACAGAGACACTGAAGCTTTCTTT.

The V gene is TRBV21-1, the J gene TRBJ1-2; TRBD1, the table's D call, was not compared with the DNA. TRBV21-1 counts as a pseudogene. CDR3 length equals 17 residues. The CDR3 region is CASSTPRQGVSNYGYTF. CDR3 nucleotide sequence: TGTGCCAGCAGCACCCCGCGACAGGGGGTGTCTAACTATGGCTACACCTTC.

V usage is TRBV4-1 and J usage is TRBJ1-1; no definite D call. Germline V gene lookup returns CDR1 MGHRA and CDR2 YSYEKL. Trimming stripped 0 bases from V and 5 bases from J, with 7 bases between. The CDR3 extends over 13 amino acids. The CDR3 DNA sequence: TGCGCCAGCAGCCAAGAGCCGGGAACTGAAGCTTTCTTT. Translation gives CASSQEPGTEAFF.

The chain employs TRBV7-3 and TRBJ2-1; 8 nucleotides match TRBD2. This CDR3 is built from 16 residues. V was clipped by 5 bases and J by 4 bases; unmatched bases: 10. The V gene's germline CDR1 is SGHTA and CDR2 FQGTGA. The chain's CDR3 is CASSPLEAGGYNEQFF. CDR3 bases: TGTGCCAGCAGCCCCCTGGAGGCGGGGGGATACAATGAGCAGTTCTTC.

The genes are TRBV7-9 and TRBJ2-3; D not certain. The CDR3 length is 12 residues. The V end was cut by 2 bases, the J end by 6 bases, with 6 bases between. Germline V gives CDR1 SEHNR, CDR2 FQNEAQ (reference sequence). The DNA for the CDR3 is TGTGCCAGCAGCTTATCATTCGATACGCAGTATTTT. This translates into CASSLSFDTQYF.

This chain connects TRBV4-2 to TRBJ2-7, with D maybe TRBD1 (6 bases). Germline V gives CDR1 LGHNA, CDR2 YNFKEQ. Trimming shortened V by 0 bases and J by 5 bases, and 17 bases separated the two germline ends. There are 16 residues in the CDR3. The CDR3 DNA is TGTGCCAGCAGCCAAGAGGGGGCCCTAGGGGCCCACGAGCAGTACTTC. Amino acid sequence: CASSQEGALGAHEQYF.

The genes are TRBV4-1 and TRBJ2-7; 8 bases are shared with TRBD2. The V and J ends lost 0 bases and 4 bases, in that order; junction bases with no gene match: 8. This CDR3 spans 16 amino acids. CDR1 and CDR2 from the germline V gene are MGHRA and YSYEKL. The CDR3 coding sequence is TGCGCCAGCAGCCAAGATACAAGCGGGGGTTTTTACGAGCAGTACTTC. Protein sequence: CASSQDTSGGFYEQYF.

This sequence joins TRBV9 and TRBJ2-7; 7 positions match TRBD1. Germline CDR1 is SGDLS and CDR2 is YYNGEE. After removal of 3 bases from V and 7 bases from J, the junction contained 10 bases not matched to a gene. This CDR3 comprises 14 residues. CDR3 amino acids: CASSAPGTDGEQYF. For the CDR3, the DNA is TGTGCCAGCAGCGCACCCGGGACAGACGGAGAGCAGTACTTC.

CDR3 loop: CASSLGGRPYEQYF. CDR3 sequence (DNA): TGTGCCAGCAGCTTAGGGGGGCGGCCCTACGAGCAGTACTTC. This rearrangement joins TRBV7-9 to TRBJ2-7; possible D gene TRBD1, 6 bases. Trimming stripped 1 base from V and 2 bases from J, with 9 bases between. The CDR3 contains 14 residues. Germline V gene data show CDR1 as SEHNR and CDR2 as FQNEAQ (reference sequence).

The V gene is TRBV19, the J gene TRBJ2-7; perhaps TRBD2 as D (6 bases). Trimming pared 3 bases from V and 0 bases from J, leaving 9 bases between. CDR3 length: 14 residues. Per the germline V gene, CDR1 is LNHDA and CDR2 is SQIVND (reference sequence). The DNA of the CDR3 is TGTGCCAGTAGTATGGGGGGAGCCTCCTACGAGCAGTACTTC. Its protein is CASSMGGASYEQYF.

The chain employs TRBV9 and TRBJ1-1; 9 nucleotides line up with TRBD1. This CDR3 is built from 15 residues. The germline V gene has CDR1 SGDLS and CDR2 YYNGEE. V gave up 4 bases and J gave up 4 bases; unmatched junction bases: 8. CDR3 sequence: CASSPDGTGSTEAFF. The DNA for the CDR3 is TGTGCCAGCAGCCCAGACGGGACAGGGAGCACTGAAGCTTTCTTT.

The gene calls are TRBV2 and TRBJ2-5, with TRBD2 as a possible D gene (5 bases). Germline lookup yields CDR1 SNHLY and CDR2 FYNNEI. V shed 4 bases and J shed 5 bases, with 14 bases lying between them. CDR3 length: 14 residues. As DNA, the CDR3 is TGTGCCAGCAGTGTAGGCGGTAGCGCGGAGACCCAGTACTTC. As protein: CASSVGGSAETQYF.

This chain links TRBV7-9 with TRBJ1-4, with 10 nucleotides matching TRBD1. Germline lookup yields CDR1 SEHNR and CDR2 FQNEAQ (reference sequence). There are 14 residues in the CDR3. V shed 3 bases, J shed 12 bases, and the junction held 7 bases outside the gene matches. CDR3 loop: CASSLGQGIDELFF. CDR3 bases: TGTGCCAGCAGCTTGGGACAGGGGATCGACGAACTGTTTTTT.

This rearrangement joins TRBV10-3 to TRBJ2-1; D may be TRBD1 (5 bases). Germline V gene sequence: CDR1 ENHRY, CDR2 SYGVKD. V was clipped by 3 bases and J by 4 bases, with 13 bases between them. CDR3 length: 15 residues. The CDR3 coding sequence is TGTGCCATCAGTGATAGTAGGGCAGGGTACAATGAGCAGTTCTTC. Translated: CAISDSRAGYNEQFF.

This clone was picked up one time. CDR3 loop: CASSLLGRGSYEQYF. The CDR3 DNA follows: TGTGCCAGCAGTTTATTGGGAAGGGGCTCCTACGAGCAGTACTTC. The V gene is TRBV27, the J gene TRBJ2-7, with a tentative D call TRBD1 (5 bases). The CDR3 loop spans 15 amino acids. Germline loops: CDR1 MNHEY, CDR2 SMNVEV (reference sequence). Trimming stripped 1 base from V and 0 bases from J, with 10 bases between.

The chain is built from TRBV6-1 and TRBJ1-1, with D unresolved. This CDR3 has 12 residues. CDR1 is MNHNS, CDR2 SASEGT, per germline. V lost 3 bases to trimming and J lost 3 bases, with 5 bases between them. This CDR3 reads CASSDEDTEAFF. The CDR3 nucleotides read TGTGCCAGCAGTGATGAGGACACTGAAGCTTTCTTT.

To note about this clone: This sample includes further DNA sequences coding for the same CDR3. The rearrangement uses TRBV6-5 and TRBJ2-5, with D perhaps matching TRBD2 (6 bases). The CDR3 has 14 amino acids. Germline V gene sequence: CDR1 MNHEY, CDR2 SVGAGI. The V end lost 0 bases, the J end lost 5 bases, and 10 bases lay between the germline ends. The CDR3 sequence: CASSYSSGGETQYF. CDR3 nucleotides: TGTGCCAGCAGTTACTCGAGTGGAGGGGAGACCCAGTACTTC.

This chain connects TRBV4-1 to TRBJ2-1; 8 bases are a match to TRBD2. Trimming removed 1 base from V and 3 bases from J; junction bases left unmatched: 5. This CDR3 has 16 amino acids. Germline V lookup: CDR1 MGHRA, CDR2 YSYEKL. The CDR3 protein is CASSQAESGGYNEQFF. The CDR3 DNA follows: TGCGCCAGCAGCCAAGCCGAAAGCGGGGGCTACAATGAGCAGTTCTTC.

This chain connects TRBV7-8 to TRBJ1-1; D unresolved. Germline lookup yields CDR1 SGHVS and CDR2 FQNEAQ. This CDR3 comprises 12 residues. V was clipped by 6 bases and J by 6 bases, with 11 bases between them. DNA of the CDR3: TGTGCCAGCAGATCAATGGGAGCTGAAGCTTTCTTT. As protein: CASRSMGAEAFF.

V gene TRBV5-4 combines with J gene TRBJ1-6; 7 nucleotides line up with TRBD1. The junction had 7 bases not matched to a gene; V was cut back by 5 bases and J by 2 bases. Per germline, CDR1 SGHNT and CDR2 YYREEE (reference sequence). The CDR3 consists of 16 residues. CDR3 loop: CASSRDRETYNSPLHF. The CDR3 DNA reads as TGTGCCAGCAGTCGAGACAGGGAAACCTATAATTCACCCCTCCACTTT.

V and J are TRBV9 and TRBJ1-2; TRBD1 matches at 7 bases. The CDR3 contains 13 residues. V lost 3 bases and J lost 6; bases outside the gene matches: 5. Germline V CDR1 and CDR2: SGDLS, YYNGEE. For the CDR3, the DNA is TGTGCCAGCAGCGCGGAGACAGGGCATGGCTACACCTTC. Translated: CASSAETGHGYTF.

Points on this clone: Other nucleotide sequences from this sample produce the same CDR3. The CDR3 DNA is TGTGCCAGTATAGGCGGGGATGGCTACACCTTC. Amino acids: CASIGGDGYTF. The J gene is TRBJ1-2, the V gene TRBV19; D call uncertain. V shed 7 bases and J shed 6 bases, with 9 bases lying between them. CDR3 length: 11 residues. Germline V gene sequence: CDR1 LNHDA, CDR2 SQIVND (reference sequence). Full variable domain (missing parts from reference TRBV19 and TRBJ1-2): DGGITQSPKYLFRKEGQNVTLSCEQNLNHDAMYWYRQDPGQGLRLIYYSQIVNDFQKGDIAEGYSVSREKKESFPLTVTSAQKNPTAFYLCASIGGDGYTFGSGTRLTVV.